The clone carrying this TCR beta chain was counted between two and nine times. The antigen remains undetermined. The data were taken from a study of graft-versus-host responses after intestinal transplantation. Regarding the study as a whole: Early post-transplant HvG declines showed an association with peak circulating GvH clone levels. Patients with graft-donor T cell macrochimerism had high graft-versus-host to host-versus-graft clonal ratios in allografts.

The germline CDR1 and CDR2 sequences are MNHEY and SVGAGI. Trimming took off 2 bases at V and 4 bases at J, with 11 bases between the two ends. The CDR3 totals 15 residues. Assay used: immunoSEQ multiplex PCR; TCRdb lists only in-frame clones, some missing. The sample records about 88,000 clones, about 94% being singletons. The source was unstimulated CD4+ T cells sorted from spleen or lymph node cells, collected before transplant. This chain joins TRBV6-5 and TRBJ2-2; possible D gene TRBD2, 6 bases. The clonotype comes from a human donor who was the organ donor for an intestinal transplant. The CDR3 here is CASSYDGGVTGELFF. Written as DNA, the CDR3 is TGTGCCAGCAGTTACGACGGAGGGGTCACCGGGGAGCTGTTTTTT.